The clone carrying this T cell receptor (beta chain) showed up many times. The authors produced cDNA by 5'RACE using 10-nucleotide random UMIs. MiXCR, applied by TCRdb to the 5' RACE reads, yields one record per CDR3 protein. The sample gives 87,000 or so distinct CDR3 sequences, about 3.8% of which show up once; 6% is in the top ten. CDR3 length: 17 amino acids. Per germline, CDR1 SGHKS and CDR2 YYEKEE (reference sequence). V dropped 4 bases and J dropped 3; count of bases not matched to a gene: 14. This entry is derived from a study of neurological immune-mediated disorders. The sequenced sample consisted of PBMCs. V usage is TRBV5-5 and J usage is TRBJ2-3; 7 bases are shared with TRBD1. The origin of this receptor is a young woman with multiple sclerosis. The CDR3 coding sequence is TGTGCCAGCAGCCGAACTCTTCACTACAGGGGAACAGATACGCAGTATTTT. Translation gives CASSRTLHYRGTDTQYF. Based on the CDR3 plus reference TRBV5-5 and TRBJ2-3, the full variable domain is DAGVTQSPTHLIKTRGQQVTLRCSPISGHKSVSWYQQVLGQGPQFIFQYYEKEERGRGNFPDRFSARQFPNYSSELNVNALLLGDSALYLCASSRTLHYRGTDTQYFGPGTRLTVL.